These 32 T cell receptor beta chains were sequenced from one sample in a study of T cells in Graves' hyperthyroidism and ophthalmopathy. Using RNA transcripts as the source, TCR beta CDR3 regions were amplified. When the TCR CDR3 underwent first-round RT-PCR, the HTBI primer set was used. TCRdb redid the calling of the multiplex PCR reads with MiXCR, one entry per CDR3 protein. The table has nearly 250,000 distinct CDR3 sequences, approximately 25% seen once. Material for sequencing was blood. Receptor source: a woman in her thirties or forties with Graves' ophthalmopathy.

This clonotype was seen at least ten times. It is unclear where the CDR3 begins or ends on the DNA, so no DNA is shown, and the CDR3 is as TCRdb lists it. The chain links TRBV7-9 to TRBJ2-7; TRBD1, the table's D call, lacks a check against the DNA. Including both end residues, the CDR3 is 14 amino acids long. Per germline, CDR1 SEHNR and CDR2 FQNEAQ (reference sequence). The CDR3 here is CASSLWTRGEEQYF.

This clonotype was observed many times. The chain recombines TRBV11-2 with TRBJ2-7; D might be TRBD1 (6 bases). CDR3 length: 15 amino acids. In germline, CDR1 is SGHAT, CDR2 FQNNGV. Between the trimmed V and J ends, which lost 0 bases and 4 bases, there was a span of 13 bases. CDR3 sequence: CASSLESGQSYEQYF. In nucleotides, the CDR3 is TGTGCCAGCAGCTTAGAGTCAGGACAGAGTTACGAGCAGTACTTC.

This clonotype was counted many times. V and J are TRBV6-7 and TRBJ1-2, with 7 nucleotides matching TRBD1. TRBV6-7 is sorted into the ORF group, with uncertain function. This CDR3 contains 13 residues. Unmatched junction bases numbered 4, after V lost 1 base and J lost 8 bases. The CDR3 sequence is CASSYLGTAGYTF. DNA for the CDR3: TGTGCCAGCAGTTACTTGGGGACAGCGGGCTACACCTTC.

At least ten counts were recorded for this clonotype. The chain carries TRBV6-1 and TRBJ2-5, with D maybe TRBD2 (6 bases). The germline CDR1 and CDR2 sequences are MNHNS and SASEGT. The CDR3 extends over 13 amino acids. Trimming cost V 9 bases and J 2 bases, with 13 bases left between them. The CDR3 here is CASGRLVQETQYF. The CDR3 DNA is TGTGCCAGTGGGAGGCTAGTTCAAGAGACCCAGTACTTC.

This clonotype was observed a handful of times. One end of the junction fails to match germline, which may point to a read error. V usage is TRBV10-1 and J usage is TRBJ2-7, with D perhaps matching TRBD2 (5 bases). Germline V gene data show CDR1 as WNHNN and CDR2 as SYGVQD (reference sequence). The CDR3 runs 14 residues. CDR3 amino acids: CASSDARAPYEQSF. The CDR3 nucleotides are TGCGCCAGCAGTGACGCGAGGGCCCCCTACGAGCAGTCCTTC.

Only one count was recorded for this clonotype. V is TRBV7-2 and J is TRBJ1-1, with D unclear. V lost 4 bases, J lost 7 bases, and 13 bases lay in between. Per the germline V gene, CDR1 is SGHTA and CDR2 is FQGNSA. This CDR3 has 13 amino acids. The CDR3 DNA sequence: TGTGCCAGCAGCTCCAGCCCTCAGGTTGAAGCTTTCTTT. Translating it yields CASSSSPQVEAFF. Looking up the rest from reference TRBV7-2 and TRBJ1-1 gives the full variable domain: GAGVSQSPSNKVTEKGKDVELRCDPISGHTALYWYRQSLGQGLEFLIYFQGNSAPDKSGLPSDRFSAERTGGSVSTLTIQRTQQEDSAVYLCASSSSPQVEAFFGQGTRLTVV.

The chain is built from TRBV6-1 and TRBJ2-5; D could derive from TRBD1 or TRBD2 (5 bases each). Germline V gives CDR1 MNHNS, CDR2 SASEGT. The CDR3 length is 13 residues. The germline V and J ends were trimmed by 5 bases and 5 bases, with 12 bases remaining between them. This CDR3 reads CASSTGTEETQYF. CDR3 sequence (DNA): TGTGCCAGCAGTACCGGGACCGAGGAGACCCAGTACTTC.

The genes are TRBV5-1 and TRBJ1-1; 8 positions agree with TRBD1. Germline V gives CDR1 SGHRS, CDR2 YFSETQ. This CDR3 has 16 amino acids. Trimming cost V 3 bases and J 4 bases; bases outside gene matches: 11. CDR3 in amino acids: CASSSQSGGTTTEAFF. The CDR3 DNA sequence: TGCGCCAGCAGCTCACAATCAGGGGGCACGACCACTGAAGCTTTCTTT.

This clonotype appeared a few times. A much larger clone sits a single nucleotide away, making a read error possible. The CDR3 here is CAQIVSGNTISF. The CDR3 DNA reads TGTGCCCAGATTGTCTCTGGAAACACCATATCTTTT. The chain couples TRBV30 to TRBJ1-3; D unclear. This CDR3 is built from 12 residues. The germline CDR1 and CDR2 sequences are GTSNPN and SVGIG (reference sequence).

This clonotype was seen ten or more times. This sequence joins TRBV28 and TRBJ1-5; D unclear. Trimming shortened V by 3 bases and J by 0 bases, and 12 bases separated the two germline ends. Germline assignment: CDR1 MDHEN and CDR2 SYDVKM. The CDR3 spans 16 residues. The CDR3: CASSFGLGYSNQPQHF. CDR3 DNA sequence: TGTGCCAGCAGTTTCGGACTGGGCTATAGCAATCAGCCCCAGCATTTT.

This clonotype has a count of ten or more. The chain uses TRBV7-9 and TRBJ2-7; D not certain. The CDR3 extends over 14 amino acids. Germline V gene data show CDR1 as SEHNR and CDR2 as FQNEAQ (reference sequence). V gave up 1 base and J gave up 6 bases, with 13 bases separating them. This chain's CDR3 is CASSLVGLVAEQYF. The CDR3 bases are TGTGCCAGCAGCTTAGTAGGGCTAGTTGCCGAGCAGTACTTC.

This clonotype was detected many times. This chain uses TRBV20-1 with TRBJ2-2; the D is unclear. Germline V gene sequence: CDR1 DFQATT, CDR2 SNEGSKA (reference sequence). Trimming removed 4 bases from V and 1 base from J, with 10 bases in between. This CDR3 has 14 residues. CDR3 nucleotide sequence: TGCAGTGCTACCAAAAACAGGAACACCGGGGAGCTGTTTTTT. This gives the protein CSATKNRNTGELFF.

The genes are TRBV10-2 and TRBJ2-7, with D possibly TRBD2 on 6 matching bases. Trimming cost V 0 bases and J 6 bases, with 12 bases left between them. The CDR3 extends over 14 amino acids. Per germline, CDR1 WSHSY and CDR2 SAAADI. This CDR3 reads CASSESGGDSEQYF. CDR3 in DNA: TGCGCCAGCAGTGAGTCAGGAGGGGACTCCGAGCAGTACTTC.

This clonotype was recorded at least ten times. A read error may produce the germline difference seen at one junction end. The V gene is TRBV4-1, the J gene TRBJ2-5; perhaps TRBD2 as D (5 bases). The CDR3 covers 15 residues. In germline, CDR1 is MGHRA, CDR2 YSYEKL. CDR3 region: CASRQSGGFQETQYF. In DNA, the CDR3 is TGCGCCAGCCGCCAAAGCGGCGGGTTCCAAGAGACCCAGTACTTC.

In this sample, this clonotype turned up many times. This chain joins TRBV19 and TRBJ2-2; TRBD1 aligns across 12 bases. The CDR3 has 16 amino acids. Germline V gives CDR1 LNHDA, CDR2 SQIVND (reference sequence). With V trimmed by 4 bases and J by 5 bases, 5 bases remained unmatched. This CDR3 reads CASSTGTGGTTGELFF. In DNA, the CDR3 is TGTGCCAGTAGTACCGGGACAGGGGGCACTACCGGGGAGCTGTTTTTT.

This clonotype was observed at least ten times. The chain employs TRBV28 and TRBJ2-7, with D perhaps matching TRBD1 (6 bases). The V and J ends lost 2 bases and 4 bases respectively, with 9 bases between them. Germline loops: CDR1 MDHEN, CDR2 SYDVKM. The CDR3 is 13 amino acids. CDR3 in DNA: TGTGCCAGCAGTTTAACAGGGTTGTACGAGCAGTACTTC. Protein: CASSLTGLYEQYF.

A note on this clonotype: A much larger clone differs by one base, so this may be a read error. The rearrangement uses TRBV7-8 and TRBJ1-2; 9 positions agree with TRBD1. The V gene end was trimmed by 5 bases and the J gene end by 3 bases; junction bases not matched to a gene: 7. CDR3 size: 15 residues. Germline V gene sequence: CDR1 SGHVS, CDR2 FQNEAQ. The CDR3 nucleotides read TGTGCCAGCAGCCCACAGGGGGCGTTCGACTATGGCTACACCTTC. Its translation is CASSPQGAFDYGYTF.

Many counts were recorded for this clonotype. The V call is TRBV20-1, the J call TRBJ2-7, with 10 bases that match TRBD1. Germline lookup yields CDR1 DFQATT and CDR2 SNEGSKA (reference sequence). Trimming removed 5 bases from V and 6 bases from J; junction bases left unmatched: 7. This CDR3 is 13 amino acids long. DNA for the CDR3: TGCAGTGCTGAAACGGGACAGGGGTTCGAGCAGTACTTC. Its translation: CSAETGQGFEQYF.

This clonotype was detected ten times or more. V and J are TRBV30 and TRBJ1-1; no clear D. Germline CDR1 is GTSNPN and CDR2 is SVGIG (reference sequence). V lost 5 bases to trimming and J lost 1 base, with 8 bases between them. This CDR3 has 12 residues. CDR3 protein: CAWGEPNTEAFF. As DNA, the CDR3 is TGTGCCTGGGGCGAGCCGAACACTGAAGCTTTCTTT. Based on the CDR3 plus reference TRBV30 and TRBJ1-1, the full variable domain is SQTIHQWPATLVQPVGSPLSLECTVEGTSNPNLYWYRQAAGRGLQLLFYSVGIGQISSEVPQNLSASRPQDRQFILSSKKLLLSDSGFYLCAWGEPNTEAFFGQGTRLTVV.

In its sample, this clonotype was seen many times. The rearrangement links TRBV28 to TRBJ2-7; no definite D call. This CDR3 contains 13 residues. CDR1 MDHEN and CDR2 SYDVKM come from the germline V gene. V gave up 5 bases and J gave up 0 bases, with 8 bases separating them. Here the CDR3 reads CASSDGVSYEQYF. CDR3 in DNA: TGTGCCAGCAGTGATGGGGTCTCCTACGAGCAGTACTTC.

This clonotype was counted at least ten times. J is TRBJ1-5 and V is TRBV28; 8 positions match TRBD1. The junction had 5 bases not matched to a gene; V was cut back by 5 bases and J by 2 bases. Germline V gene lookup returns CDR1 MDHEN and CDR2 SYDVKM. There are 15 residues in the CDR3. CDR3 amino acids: CASSDQGAGNQPQHF. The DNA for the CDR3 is TGTGCCAGCAGTGATCAGGGGGCTGGCAATCAGCCCCAGCATTTT.

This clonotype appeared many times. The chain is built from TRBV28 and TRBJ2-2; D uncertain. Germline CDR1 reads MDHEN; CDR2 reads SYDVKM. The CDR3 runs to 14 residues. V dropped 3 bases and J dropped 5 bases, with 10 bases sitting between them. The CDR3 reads CASSFSFDTGELFF. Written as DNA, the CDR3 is TGTGCCAGCAGTTTTAGTTTTGATACCGGGGAGCTGTTTTTT. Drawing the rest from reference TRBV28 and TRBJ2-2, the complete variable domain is DVKVTQSSRYLVKRTGEKVFLECVQDMDHENMFWYRQDPGLGLRLIYFSYDVKMKEKGDIPEGYSVSREKKERFSLILESASTNQTSMYLCASSFSFDTGELFFGEGSRLTVL.

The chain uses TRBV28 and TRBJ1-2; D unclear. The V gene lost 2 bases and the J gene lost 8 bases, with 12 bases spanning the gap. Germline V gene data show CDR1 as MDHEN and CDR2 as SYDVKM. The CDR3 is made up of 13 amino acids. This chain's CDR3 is CASSLGLGRGYTF. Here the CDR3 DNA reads TGTGCCAGCAGTTTAGGTCTAGGGAGAGGCTACACCTTC.

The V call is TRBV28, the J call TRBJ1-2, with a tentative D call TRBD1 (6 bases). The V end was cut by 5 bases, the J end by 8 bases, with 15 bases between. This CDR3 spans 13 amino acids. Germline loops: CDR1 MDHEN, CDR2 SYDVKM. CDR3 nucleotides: TGTGCCAGCAGTGTACAGGGACGAATAGGCTACACCTTC. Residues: CASSVQGRIGYTF.

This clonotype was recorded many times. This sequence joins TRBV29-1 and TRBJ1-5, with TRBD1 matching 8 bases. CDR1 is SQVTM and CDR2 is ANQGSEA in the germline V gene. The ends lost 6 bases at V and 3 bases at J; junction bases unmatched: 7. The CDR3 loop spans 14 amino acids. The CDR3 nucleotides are TGCAGCGTCGCGACAGGGGTAAACAATCAGCCCCAGCATTTT. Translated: CSVATGVNNQPQHF.

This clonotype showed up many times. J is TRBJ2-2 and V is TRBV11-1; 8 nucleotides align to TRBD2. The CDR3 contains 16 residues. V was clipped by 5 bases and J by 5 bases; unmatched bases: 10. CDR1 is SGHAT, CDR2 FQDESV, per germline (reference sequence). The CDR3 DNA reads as TGTGCCAGCAGCGGCTCGGGACTAGGGGGGACCGGGGAGCTGTTTTTT. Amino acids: CASSGSGLGGTGELFF.

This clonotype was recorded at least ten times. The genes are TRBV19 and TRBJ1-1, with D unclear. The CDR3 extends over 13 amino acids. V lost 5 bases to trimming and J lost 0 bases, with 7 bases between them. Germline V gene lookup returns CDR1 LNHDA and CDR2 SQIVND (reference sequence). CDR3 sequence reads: CASSWGVNTEAFF. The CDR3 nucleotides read TGTGCCAGTAGTTGGGGAGTGAACACTGAAGCTTTCTTT.

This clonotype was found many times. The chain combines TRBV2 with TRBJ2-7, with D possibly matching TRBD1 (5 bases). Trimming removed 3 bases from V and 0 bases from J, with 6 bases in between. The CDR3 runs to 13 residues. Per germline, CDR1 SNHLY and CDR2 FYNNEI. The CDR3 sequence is CASSETASYEQYF. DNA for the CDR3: TGTGCCAGCAGTGAGACAGCCTCCTACGAGCAGTACTTC.

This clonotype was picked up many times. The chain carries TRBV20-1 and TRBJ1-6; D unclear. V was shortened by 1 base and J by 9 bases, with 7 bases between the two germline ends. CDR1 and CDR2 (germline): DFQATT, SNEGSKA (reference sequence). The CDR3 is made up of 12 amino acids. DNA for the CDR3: TGCAGTGCTAGAGCAGTGACTTCACCCCTCCACTTT. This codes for CSARAVTSPLHF.

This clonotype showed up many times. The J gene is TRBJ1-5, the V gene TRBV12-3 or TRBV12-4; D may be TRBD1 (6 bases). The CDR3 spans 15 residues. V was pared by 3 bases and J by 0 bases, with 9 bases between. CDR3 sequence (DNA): TGTGCCAGCAGTTTCTACAGGGATAGCAATCAGCCCCAGCATTTT. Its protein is CASSFYRDSNQPQHF.

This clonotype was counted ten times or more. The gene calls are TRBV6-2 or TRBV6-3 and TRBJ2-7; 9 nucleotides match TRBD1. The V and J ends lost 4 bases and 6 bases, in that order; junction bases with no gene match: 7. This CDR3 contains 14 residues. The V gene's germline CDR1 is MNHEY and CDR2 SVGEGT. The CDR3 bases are TGTGCCAGCAGTTCCCGGACAGGGGTAGGCGAGCAGTACTTC. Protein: CASSSRTGVGEQYF.

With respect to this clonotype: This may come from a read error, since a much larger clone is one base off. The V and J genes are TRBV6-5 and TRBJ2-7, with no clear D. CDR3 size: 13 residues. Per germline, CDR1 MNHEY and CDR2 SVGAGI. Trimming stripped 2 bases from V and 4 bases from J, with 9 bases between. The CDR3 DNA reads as TGTGCCAGCAGTTACGAGGTTGGGTACGAGCAGTACTTC. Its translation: CASSYEVGYEQYF.